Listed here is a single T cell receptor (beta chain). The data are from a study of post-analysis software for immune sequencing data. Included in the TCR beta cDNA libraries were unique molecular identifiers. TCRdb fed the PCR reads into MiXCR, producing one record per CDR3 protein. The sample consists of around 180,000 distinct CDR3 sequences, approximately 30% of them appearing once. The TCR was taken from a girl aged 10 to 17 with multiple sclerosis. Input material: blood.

The CDR3 spells CASRTGRNSPLHF. CDR3 nucleotide sequence: TGTGCCAGCAGGACAGGCCGTAATTCACCCCTCCACTTT. This sequence joins TRBV12-3 or TRBV12-4 and TRBJ1-6; possibly TRBD1 for D (6 bases). V shed 6 bases and J shed 6 bases, with 9 bases lying between them. The CDR3 sequence is 13 residues long.